Reported below is one T cell receptor (beta chain). Its antigen is unidentified. Method: immunoSEQ multiplex PCR; TCRdb's copy keeps in-frame clones and lacks some. The sample includes 15,000 or so clones, approximately 72% of them seen just once. Chemo-refractory metastatic non-small-cell lung cancer patients were treated with focal radiation plus CTLA-4 blockade with ipilimumab. The source of the sample is a study of radiotherapy plus CTLA-4 blockade in lung cancer. In the study overall: Disease control was seen in about 30% of patients, objective responses in roughly 17%. Study-wide findings and caveats: There was expansion of tumor-derived TCR clones in blood after radiotherapy plus ipilimumab. Reports identified early blood T cell clone dynamics, with interferon-beta, as the best response predictor.

V gave up 7 bases and J gave up 0 bases; unmatched junction bases: 1. CDR1 is SGHVS and CDR2 is FNYEAQ in the germline V gene. There are 13 residues in the CDR3. The chain is built from TRBV7-6 and TRBJ1-1; 8 nucleotides agree with TRBD1. The source is a human donor with non-small cell lung cancer whose response to radiotherapy plus ipilimumab could not be evaluated. The material sequenced was peripheral blood, taken from a patient treated with radiotherapy plus ipilimumab. The CDR3 DNA follows: TGTGCCAGCACAGGGGGCATGAACACTGAAGCTTTCTTT. Translating it yields CASTGGMNTEAFF.